The present TCR beta chain was sequenced within a study of CXCR3-negative and CXCR3-positive naive CD8 T cells. Concerning this clonotype: Its target is not known.

Through 5' RACE with UMI labels, the TRB cDNA libraries were prepared. TCRdb reprocessed the 5' RACE reads, keeping one entry per CDR3 protein, no DNA. Its table lists roughly 89,000 distinct CDR3 sequences. The study, taken as a whole, reports: For CXCR3-positive naive cells, TRB CDR3s were more hydrophobic than those of CXCR3-negative naive cells. In naive cells, CXCR3-negative and CXCR3-positive subsets had similar TRBV-TRBJ usage; memory cells differed. PBMCs showed partially decreased CXCR3 expression after cryopreservation, and most assays used fresh PBMCs.

This TCR was recovered from a human donor in good health. Some clones in this sample may be carry-over from other donors' samples. Sequencing input: naive CXCR3- CD8+ T cells from blood. Stated subset: CD45RO-CCR7+CD27+CD95- naive CD8+ T cells lacking CXCR3 (TNR3-).

CDR3 residues: CASSYTRQGSNTGELFF. V usage is TRBV6-5 and J usage is TRBJ2-2; TCRdb designates TRBD1, a call that cannot be tested without DNA. Per the germline V gene, CDR1 is MNHEY and CDR2 is SVGAGI. The CDR3 has 17 residues.